The text below deals with one T cell receptor beta chain. Antigen specificity is unknown. Everyone who donated was a healthy bone marrow donor. This entry is derived from a study of cytomegalovirus exposure and HLA in healthy donors. Overall study results and limits: Later analysis placed DRB1 highest and HLA-C lowest in TCR association rates, which differed by HLA locus. The study listed roughly 160 cytomegalovirus-associated TCR beta chains. The authors confirmed in vitro that a few CMV-associated chains were specific for CMV antigens.

Both 60 Vbeta primers and 13 Jbeta primers went into the PCR. This table comes from immunoSEQ multiplex PCR, and its TCRdb copy is limited to in-frame clones, with some not included. The data contain 200,000 or so clones, more than 85% of them singletons. The germline V and J ends were trimmed by 3 bases and 0 bases, with 14 bases remaining between them. CDR1 is SGHRS, CDR2 YFSETQ, per germline. CDR3 length: 16 amino acids. V and J are TRBV5-1 and TRBJ2-3; D is unresolved. The receptor comes from a girl less than two years old in good health and CMV-seronegative. Sequenced input: PBMCs. The CDR3 reads CASSSWAGSSTDTQYF. In DNA, the CDR3 is TGCGCCAGCAGCTCCTGGGCCGGATCTAGCACAGATACGCAGTATTTT.